Below are 22 T cell receptor beta chains sequenced from a single sample in a study of cytomegalovirus exposure and HLA in healthy donors. The data were produced by immunoSEQ multiplex PCR, yet TCRdb's version contains in-frame clones alone and is incomplete. Of about 240,000 clones in the sample, about 90% were seen once. The specimen was PBMCs. The receptor set was obtained from a woman in her 30s in good health and CMV-seropositive.

This chain joins TRBV30 and TRBJ2-7, with D possibly TRBD2 on 6 matching bases. V lost 4 bases to trimming and J lost 3 bases, with 16 bases between them. From germline, CDR1 is GTSNPN and CDR2 SVGIG (reference sequence). This CDR3 contains 14 residues. CDR3 DNA: TGTGCCTGGATCAGCGGGCGCCAGGGCTACGAGCAGTACTTC. Translated, it gives CAWISGRQGYEQYF.

This clone was counted a few times. The chain employs TRBV2 and TRBJ1-5, with TRBD1 matching 7 bases. The V segment lost 8 bases and the J segment 0 bases; nucleotides outside the gene matches: 19. Per the germline V gene, CDR1 is SNHLY and CDR2 is FYNNEI. This CDR3 has 19 amino acids. In DNA, the CDR3 is TGTGCCAGCTCCTCTCGAGGGGGGACAGCAGTGAATAGCAATCAGCCCCAGCATTTT. Amino acid sequence: CASSSRGGTAVNSNQPQHF.

The rearrangement joins TRBV25-1 to TRBJ1-4; 9 nucleotides agree with TRBD1. V lost 7 bases, J lost 3 bases, and 12 bases stayed unmatched. CDR1 and CDR2 from the germline V gene are MGHDK and SYGVNS. CDR3 size: 17 residues. Here the CDR3 DNA reads TGTGCCAGCACCAAAGCCGGGACAGGGCGCCCTAATGAAAAACTGTTTTTT. Translated: CASTKAGTGRPNEKLFF. Full variable domain (rest looked up from reference TRBV25-1 and TRBJ1-4): EADIYQTPRYLVIGTGKKITLECSQTMGHDKMYWYQQDPGMELHLIHYSYGVNSTEKGDLSSESTVSRIRTEHFPLTLESARPSHTSQYLCASTKAGTGRPNEKLFFGSGTQLSVL.

This clone was detected ten times or more. The rearrangement links TRBV5-1 to TRBJ2-7, with TRBD2 identical over 8 bases. This CDR3 is 13 amino acids long. V lost 4 bases and J lost 7; bases outside the gene matches: 7. Germline loops: CDR1 SGHRS, CDR2 YFSETQ. CDR3 in amino acids: CASSLGTRGEQYF. The CDR3 region has the DNA TGCGCCAGCAGCCTCGGGACTAGGGGTGAGCAGTACTTC.

J is TRBJ1-1 and V is TRBV27; TRBD1 is a possible D gene (5 bases). This CDR3 region has 15 residues. In germline, CDR1 is MNHEY, CDR2 SMNVEV (reference sequence). The V gene lost 3 bases and the J gene lost 3 bases, with 14 bases spanning the gap. CDR3 nucleotides: TGTGCCAGCAGTTTTTCCGGGGGGACCTACACTGAAGCTTTCTTT. It codes for CASSFSGGTYTEAFF.

V and J are TRBV28 and TRBJ2-1, with 11 bases matching TRBD2. Germline V gene data show CDR1 as MDHEN and CDR2 as SYDVKM. The CDR3 has 15 residues. V was pared by 5 bases and J by 2 bases, with 2 bases of the junction left unmatched. Written as DNA, the CDR3 is TGTGCCAGCAGTGGGACTAGCGGACCCTACAATGAGCAGTTCTTC. It translates to CASSGTSGPYNEQFF.

The rearrangement joins TRBV6-1 to TRBJ1-2; weak D call: TRBD1 (6 bases). V shed 6 bases and J shed 4 bases, with 12 bases lying between them. This CDR3 is 13 amino acids long. The germline V gene has CDR1 MNHNS and CDR2 SASEGT. The CDR3 DNA reads as TGTGCCAGCAGGGGAGACAGGCGCTATGGCTACACCTTC. The encoded protein is CASRGDRRYGYTF.

The genes are TRBV19 and TRBJ1-1; 8 bases map to TRBD1. This CDR3 comprises 16 residues. The V gene's germline CDR1 is LNHDA and CDR2 SQIVND (reference sequence). With V trimmed by 5 bases and J by 8 bases, 16 bases remained unmatched. CDR3 DNA sequence: TGTGCCAGTAGTCCATATCGGACAGGGCCCCTCTGGGAAGCTTTCTTT. Translated: CASSPYRTGPLWEAFF. The variable domain in full, completed from reference TRBV19 and TRBJ1-1, reads DGGITQSPKYLFRKEGQNVTLSCEQNLNHDAMYWYRQDPGQGLRLIYYSQIVNDFQKGDIAEGYSVSREKKESFPLTVTSAQKNPTAFYLCASSPYRTGPLWEAFFGQGTRLTVV.

The V call is TRBV4-1, the J call TRBJ2-7, with 9 bases lining up with TRBD1. Germline V gene lookup returns CDR1 MGHRA and CDR2 YSYEKL. The CDR3 totals 15 residues. The ends lost 1 base at V and 0 bases at J; junction bases unmatched: 1. DNA for the CDR3: TGCGCCAGCAGCCAAGGGGACAGGGACTCCTACGAGCAGTACTTC. Its translation is CASSQGDRDSYEQYF.

J is TRBJ2-5 and V is TRBV7-9; perhaps TRBD2 as D (6 bases). The V end lost 5 bases, the J end lost 2 bases, and 9 bases lay between the germline ends. The germline gives CDR1 SEHNR, CDR2 FQNEAQ (reference sequence). The CDR3 sequence is 13 residues long. The CDR3 DNA sequence: TGTGCCAGCAGCCGGGGGAATCAAGAGACCCAGTACTTC. Protein: CASSRGNQETQYF.

This chain joins TRBV13 and TRBJ2-3; D is perhaps TRBD2 (5 bases). The CDR3 contains 15 residues. Germline CDR1 and CDR2: PRHDT and FYEKMQ (reference sequence). Deletions cut 5 bases from V and 6 bases from J, with 18 bases between. The CDR3 DNA reads TGTGCCAGCAGCATAGATGCAGCGGTAGTTGATACGCAGTATTTT. It translates to CASSIDAAVVDTQYF.

CDR3 DNA: TGCGCCAGCAGCCACAAAAGACAGGGGTCGGGACCCCTCGAGCAGTACTTC. This sequence encodes CASSHKRQGSGPLEQYF. The chain couples TRBV4-1 to TRBJ2-7; 8 nucleotides line up with TRBD1. V lost 3 bases, J lost 6 bases, and 16 bases stayed unmatched. CDR1 is MGHRA, CDR2 YSYEKL, per germline. The CDR3 extends over 17 amino acids.

Only one count was recorded for this clone. Other DNA sequences within the sample encode an identical CDR3. This chain joins TRBV5-1 and TRBJ1-2; 8 bases map to TRBD1. The germline CDR1 and CDR2 sequences are SGHRS and YFSETQ. The CDR3 is 14 amino acids. V lost 0 bases to trimming and J lost 8 bases; unmatched junction nucleotides: 6. For the CDR3, the DNA is TGCGCCAGCAGCTTGGGTCAGGGGGCTGGGGGCTACACCTTC. Protein sequence: CASSLGQGAGGYTF.

The chain links TRBV5-1 to TRBJ2-3; TRBD2 is a possible D gene (5 bases). CDR3 length: 15 residues. V was pared by 0 bases and J by 0 bases, with 8 bases between. The germline V gene has CDR1 SGHRS and CDR2 YFSETQ. The CDR3 sequence: CASSLVAQSTDTQYF. CDR3 DNA sequence: TGCGCCAGCAGCTTGGTAGCGCAGAGCACAGATACGCAGTATTTT.

The chain employs TRBV18 and TRBJ2-2; D remains ambiguous. This CDR3 has 14 amino acids. The V end lost 0 bases, the J end lost 5 bases, and 7 bases lay between the germline ends. CDR1 KGHSH and CDR2 LQKENI come from the germline V gene. The CDR3 sequence is CASSPPQRTGELFF. As DNA, the CDR3 is TGTGCCAGCTCACCACCGCAGCGTACCGGGGAGCTGTTTTTT.

The rearrangement joins TRBV7-9 to TRBJ2-5; maybe TRBD1 (5 bases). Deletions cut 4 bases from V and 0 bases from J, with 12 bases between. The CDR3 has 15 residues. Germline-derived CDR1 and CDR2 are SEHNR and FQNEAQ (reference sequence). DNA for the CDR3: TGTGCCAGCAGCTCGGTTACAGGTTACCAAGAGACCCAGTACTTC. It yields the protein CASSSVTGYQETQYF.

In this sample, this clone turned up a few times. V usage is TRBV30 and J usage is TRBJ1-2; D ambiguous. Trimming stripped 3 bases from V and 5 bases from J, with 10 bases between. There are 12 residues in the CDR3. Per the germline V gene, CDR1 is GTSNPN and CDR2 is SVGIG (reference sequence). CDR3 sequence: CAWRVEPYGYTF. The DNA for the CDR3 is TGTGCCTGGAGGGTAGAGCCTTATGGCTACACCTTC.

This sequence joins TRBV19 and TRBJ2-7, with 12 bases that match TRBD2. Germline values: CDR1 LNHDA, CDR2 SQIVND (reference sequence). V shed 5 bases and J 1 base; nucleotides not matched to a gene: 6. The CDR3 loop spans 16 amino acids. Here the CDR3 DNA reads TGTGCCAGTAGTCCCTGGACTAGCGGGATTTCCTACGAGCAGTACTTC. It encodes CASSPWTSGISYEQYF. Supplemented by reference TRBV19 and TRBJ2-7, the full variable domain reads DGGITQSPKYLFRKEGQNVTLSCEQNLNHDAMYWYRQDPGQGLRLIYYSQIVNDFQKGDIAEGYSVSREKKESFPLTVTSAQKNPTAFYLCASSPWTSGISYEQYFGPGTRLTVT.

The chain combines TRBV5-6 with TRBJ2-7; TRBD2 matches 13 bases. Germline V gene sequence: CDR1 SGHDT, CDR2 YYEEEE. The V segment lost 4 bases and the J segment 1 base; nucleotides outside the gene matches: 2. This CDR3 is 15 amino acids long. CDR3 loop: CASSRTSGSSYEQYF. Here the CDR3 DNA reads TGTGCCAGCAGCCGGACTAGCGGGAGTTCCTACGAGCAGTACTTC.

This clone appeared a few times. The chain links TRBV10-1 to TRBJ2-7; TRBD2 aligns across 9 bases. The CDR3 spans 14 residues. Trimming at V came to 2 bases and at J to 4 bases, leaving 3 bases not matched to a gene. The germline CDR1 and CDR2 sequences are WNHNN and SYGVQD (reference sequence). CDR3 sequence (DNA): TGCGCCAGCAGTGAGACGCGGGAGGGTTACGAGCAGTACTTC. Its protein product is CASSETREGYEQYF.

The gene calls are TRBV30 and TRBJ2-7, with D perhaps TRBD1 (5 bases). The CDR3 sequence is 16 residues long. V was clipped by 0 bases and J by 0 bases, with 15 bases between them. The germline gives CDR1 GTSNPN, CDR2 SVGIG (reference sequence). The CDR3 protein is CAWSVGVGSSSYEQYF. The CDR3 DNA reads TGTGCCTGGAGTGTAGGGGTCGGCTCCAGCTCCTACGAGCAGTACTTC. The entire variable domain, with the rest obtained from reference TRBV30 and TRBJ2-7, is as follows: SQTIHQWPATLVQPVGSPLSLECTVEGTSNPNLYWYRQAAGRGLQLLFYSVGIGQISSEVPQNLSASRPQDRQFILSSKKLLLSDSGFYLCAWSVGVGSSSYEQYFGPGTRLTVT.

The V call is TRBV5-6, the J call TRBJ2-7, with TRBD2 as a possible D gene (7 bases). The CDR3 covers 13 residues. V dropped 3 bases and J dropped 5 bases, with 12 bases sitting between them. The germline V gene has CDR1 SGHDT and CDR2 YYEEEE. The CDR3 loop reads CASSYGGANEQYF. CDR3 bases: TGTGCCAGCAGCTATGGGGGGGCGAACGAGCAGTACTTC.